The clone carrying this T cell receptor beta chain was seen many times. The data are from a study of metastatic and nonmetastatic thyroid tumors. Before thyroid surgery, none of the patients had received any treatment. The V gene lost 3 bases and the J gene lost 2 bases, with 14 bases spanning the gap. The CDR3 runs 15 residues. The V gene's germline CDR1 is MGHRA and CDR2 YSYEKL. TCRdb re-clonotyped the PCR reads via MiXCR. Of about 35,000 clones in the sample, about 29% are singletons; the top ten hold 7.8%. The source is a female donor with papillary thyroid cancer or a benign thyroid nodule (not recorded which). Some clones in this sample may be carry-over from other donors' samples. Sample: blood. The chain is built from TRBV4-1 and TRBJ2-7; the D gene is possibly TRBD1 (6 bases). The CDR3 DNA sequence: TGCGCCAGCAGCCAGCCCCGGGACACAACCTACGAGCAGTACTTC. Translated: CASSQPRDTTYEQYF.